This T cell receptor beta chain came from a study of CD8 T cells in ankylosing spondylitis. Study-level findings and limits: Disease-associated clones were reportedly significantly overrepresented in matched ankylosing spondylitis synovial fluid.

V lost 1 base and J lost 4, with 6 bases in between. CDR3 length equals 13 residues. Germline CDR1 and CDR2: SGHVS and FNYEAQ. With respect to this clonotype: Its target is unknown.

Each CDR3 protein gets one entry after TCRdb re-called the 5' RACE reads with MiXCR. The table includes some 180,000 distinct CDR3 sequences, about 20% detected once. This sequence joins TRBV7-6 and TRBJ2-3, with D uncertain. The sequence derives from a male donor aged 10 to 35 with ankylosing spondylitis or in good health (not recorded which). Sample: blood, either unsorted or a sorted T cell fraction (not recorded which). The CDR3 sequence is CASSLGMADTQYF. For the CDR3, the DNA is TGTGCCAGCAGCTTAGGGATGGCAGATACGCAGTATTTT.